Each of the 18 T cell receptor beta chains below was sequenced from the same sample in a study of T cell responses to AZD1222 COVID-19 vaccine. The repertoire was sequenced with immunoSEQ multiplex PCR; TCRdb's copy has only in-frame clones and lacks some. This table holds 100,000 to 150,000 clones, about 94% found once. The sample here was peripheral blood, taken on day 0 of AZD1222 vaccination. The receptor source for this set is an adult in good health.

This chain uses TRBV15 with TRBJ1-1, with TRBD1 identical over 8 bases. CDR1 and CDR2 (germline): LNHNV, YYDKDF (reference sequence). The CDR3 consists of 15 residues. Unmatched junction bases numbered 6, after V lost 3 bases and J lost 3 bases. The CDR3, as DNA: TGTGCCACCAGCAGGCCAGGGGGCTCGGACACTGAAGCTTTCTTT. Protein sequence: CATSRPGGSDTEAFF. The full variable domain, with the rest looked up from reference TRBV15 and TRBJ1-1, is DAMVIQNPRYQVTQFGKPVTLSCSQTLNHNVMYWYQQKSSQAPKLLFHYYDKDFNNEADTPDNFQSRRPNTSFCFLDIRSPGLGDTAMYLCATSRPGGSDTEAFFGQGTRLTVV.

The rearrangement uses TRBV25-1 and TRBJ2-7, with unresolved D. In germline, CDR1 is MGHDK, CDR2 SYGVNS. This CDR3 contains 16 residues. The V gene lost 4 bases and the J gene lost 4 bases, with 20 bases spanning the gap. The CDR3 reads CASSGRNSPGGYEQYF. As DNA, the CDR3 is TGTGCCAGCAGTGGCAGGAACAGTCCTGGTGGGTACGAGCAGTACTTC.

This clone was observed a single time. This chain uses TRBV6-2 or TRBV6-3 with TRBJ2-2; 8 bases map to TRBD2. CDR3 length: 16 amino acids. After removal of 6 bases from V and 1 base from J, the junction contained 7 bases not matched to a gene. Per the germline V gene, CDR1 is MNHEY and CDR2 is SVGEGT. The chain's CDR3 is CASSPPGGWNTGELFF. CDR3 DNA sequence: TGTGCCAGCAGCCCTCCGGGGGGGTGGAACACCGGGGAGCTGTTTTTT.

This chain joins TRBV3-1 (or the pseudogene TRBV3-2) and TRBJ1-5, with unresolved D. There are 14 residues in the CDR3. Trimming pared 1 base from V and 10 bases from J, leaving 14 bases between. In germline, CDR1 is LGHDT, CDR2 YNNKEL (reference sequence). CDR3: CASSQGAGVSPQHF. The CDR3 DNA reads as TGTGCCAGCAGCCAAGGGGCCGGGGTCAGCCCCCAGCATTTT.

The chain couples TRBV19 to TRBJ2-5; D may be TRBD1 (8 bases). This CDR3 is 15 amino acids long. Looked up from germline, CDR1 is LNHDA and CDR2 is SQIVND (reference sequence). Trimming removed 0 bases from V and 5 bases from J, with 13 bases in between. CDR3 DNA sequence: TGTGCCAGTAGTATAGATGGACAGGGAGGGGAGACCCAGTACTTC. Protein sequence: CASSIDGQGGETQYF.

This chain links TRBV7-2 with TRBJ2-3; D unclear. CDR1 and CDR2 from the germline V gene are SGHTA and FQGNSA. V was clipped by 4 bases and J by 3 bases, with 14 bases between them. The CDR3 runs 15 residues. CDR3 loop: CASSWRLEATDTQYF. The CDR3 DNA follows: TGTGCCAGCAGCTGGAGACTTGAGGCGACAGATACGCAGTATTTT.

The V and J genes are TRBV7-6 and TRBJ2-7; TRBD2 agrees at 7 bases. CDR1 is SGHVS, CDR2 FNYEAQ, per germline. V trimming: 2 bases; J trimming: 2 bases; junction bases outside the gene matches: 6. This CDR3 has 15 amino acids. The CDR3 bases are TGTGCCAGCAGCTTAATTAGCGGGCCAACCTACGAGCAGTACTTC. Its protein product is CASSLISGPTYEQYF.

Only one count was recorded for this clone. The chain carries TRBV15 and TRBJ1-4; D may be TRBD1 (6 bases). This CDR3 contains 14 residues. V was trimmed by 6 bases and J by 7 bases, leaving 15 bases between them. Germline CDR1 and CDR2: LNHNV and YYDKDF (reference sequence). CDR3 region: CATRTMGTSEKLFF. The DNA of the CDR3 is TGTGCCACCAGGACCATGGGGACAAGTGAAAAACTGTTTTTT.

The chain links TRBV28 to TRBJ1-5; D gene uncertain. Trimming removed 1 base from V and 4 bases from J, with 5 bases in between. The CDR3 loop spans 13 amino acids. From germline, CDR1 is MDHEN and CDR2 SYDVKM. CDR3 region: CASSLSLNQPQHF. In nucleotides, the CDR3 is TGTGCCAGCAGTTTATCCTTGAATCAGCCCCAGCATTTT.

This clone is medium-sized in the sample. The chain uses TRBV28 and TRBJ2-1, with D perhaps matching TRBD2 (5 bases). Germline CDR1 MDHEN, CDR2 SYDVKM. This CDR3 comprises 15 residues. V was pared by 1 base and J by 9 bases, with 16 bases between. The CDR3 spells CASSLLESLAGEQFF. The CDR3 nucleotides are TGTGCCAGCAGTTTATTAGAGTCTCTAGCTGGTGAGCAGTTCTTC.

The chain carries TRBV18 and TRBJ1-5, with 7 bases identical to TRBD1. V dropped 2 bases and J dropped 0; count of bases not matched to a gene: 16. The CDR3 is made up of 20 amino acids. Per the germline V gene, CDR1 is KGHSH and CDR2 is LQKENI. CDR3 DNA sequence: TGTGCCAGCTCACCAAAGGGCCCGACAGGGTTGGTCTCTAGCAATCAGCCCCAGCATTTT. Amino acid sequence: CASSPKGPTGLVSSNQPQHF.

In DNA, the CDR3 is TGTGCCAGCAGTGTGTCTGAAAACACTGAAGCTTTCTTT. It encodes CASSVSENTEAFF. The V call is TRBV2, the J call TRBJ1-1; D is unresolved. Germline assignment: CDR1 SNHLY and CDR2 FYNNEI. The germline V and J ends were trimmed by 4 bases and 2 bases, with 8 bases remaining between them. The CDR3 runs to 13 residues.

In its sample, this clone was seen once. The chain combines TRBV6-5 with TRBJ1-1; 7 positions agree with TRBD1. Trimming cost V 4 bases and J 1 base; bases outside gene matches: 3. From germline, CDR1 is MNHEY and CDR2 SVGAGI. The CDR3 is 14 residues long. CDR3 DNA sequence: TGTGCCAGCAGTTTCAGGGGGACGAACACTGAAGCTTTCTTT. Its translation is CASSFRGTNTEAFF.

The V call is TRBV28, the J call TRBJ2-1; no definite D call. Between the trimmed V and J ends, which lost 5 bases and 0 bases, there was a span of 11 bases. The germline CDR1 and CDR2 sequences are MDHEN and SYDVKM. The CDR3 is made up of 15 amino acids. The CDR3 region has the DNA TGTGCCAGCAGTATTCGGTTGAGCTCCTACAATGAGCAGTTCTTC. Translating it yields CASSIRLSSYNEQFF.

The CDR3 is CASSSPGYGYTF. Written as DNA, the CDR3 is TGTGCCAGCAGTTCACCGGGGTATGGCTACACCTTC. V is TRBV28 and J is TRBJ1-2; D not resolved. V dropped 4 bases and J dropped 5 bases, with 8 bases sitting between them. CDR1 is MDHEN, CDR2 SYDVKM, per germline. This CDR3 contains 12 residues.

The chain links TRBV10-2 to TRBJ2-7, with TRBD2 as a possible D gene (5 bases). This CDR3 comprises 14 residues. Germline-derived CDR1 and CDR2 are WSHSY and SAAADI. Trimming shortened V by 3 bases and J by 2 bases, and 11 bases separated the two germline ends. The DNA for the CDR3 is TGCGCCAGCAGTGAACTAGGTAGTACCTACGAGCAGTACTTC. Translated, it gives CASSELGSTYEQYF.

The gene calls are TRBV12-3 or TRBV12-4 and TRBJ1-5, with a weak D call TRBD1 (5 bases). The CDR3 is 13 amino acids. V was shortened by 5 bases and J by 1 base, with 6 bases between the two germline ends. CDR3 sequence: CASSHRSNQPQHF. The CDR3 nucleotides are TGTGCCAGCAGTCACAGGAGCAATCAGCCCCAGCATTTT.

The chain is built from TRBV18 and TRBJ1-4; 9 nucleotides line up with TRBD1. There are 14 residues in the CDR3. Germline loops: CDR1 KGHSH, CDR2 LQKENI. V gave up 3 bases and J gave up 6 bases; unmatched junction bases: 2. The CDR3 DNA follows: TGTGCCAGCTCACCGGGACAGGGCTATGAAAAACTGTTTTTT. This gives the protein CASSPGQGYEKLFF.